The clone carrying this T cell receptor (beta chain) was picked up one time. Antigen specificity is unknown. This CDR3 has 14 amino acids. Trimming took 4 bases from V and 2 from J, leaving 11 bases between them. Per the germline V gene, CDR1 is SGHAT and CDR2 is FQNNGV. This entry comes from a study of OX40 agonist ivuxolimab in advanced cancers. Whole-study context: Mean age about 60 years, range 23 to 79; approximately 80% male.

Notes on the study in general: The study found that CD8+ T cells averaged more expanded clones than CD4+. Relatively little clonal expansion, among the lowest observed, appeared in partial responders at 0.1-3.0 mg/kg.

The repertoire was sequenced with immunoSEQ multiplex PCR; TCRdb's copy has only in-frame clones and lacks some. This sample has 45,000 to 60,000 clones; 85% to 95% occur once, and the top ten carry around 25%. People who had autoimmune disease history or systemic immunosuppression were excluded. The input for sequencing was CD4+ or CD8+ T cells sorted from blood, taken in a trial of the OX40 agonist ivuxolimab. This TCR came from an adult with an advanced solid tumor such as melanoma, head and neck, liver or kidney cancer. The chain joins TRBV11-2 to TRBJ1-2, with D tentatively TRBD1 (6 bases). As DNA, the CDR3 is TGTGCCAGCAGCTCAACTCAGGGGAACTATGGCTACACCTTC. It specifies CASSSTQGNYGYTF.